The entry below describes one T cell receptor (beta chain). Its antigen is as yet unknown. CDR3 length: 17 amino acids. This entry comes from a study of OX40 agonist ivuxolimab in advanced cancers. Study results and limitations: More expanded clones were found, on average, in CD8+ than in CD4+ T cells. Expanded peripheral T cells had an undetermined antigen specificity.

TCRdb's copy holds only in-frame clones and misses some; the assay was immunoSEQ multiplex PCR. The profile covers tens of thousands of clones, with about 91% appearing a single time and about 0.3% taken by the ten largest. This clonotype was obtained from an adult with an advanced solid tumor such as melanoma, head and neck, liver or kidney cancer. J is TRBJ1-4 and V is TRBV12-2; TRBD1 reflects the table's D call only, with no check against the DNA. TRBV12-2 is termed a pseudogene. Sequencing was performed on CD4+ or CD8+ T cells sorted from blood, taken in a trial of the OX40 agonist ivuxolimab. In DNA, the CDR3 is TGTGCAAGTCGCCTCCGACTGGACAGCGGAACTAATGAAAAACTGTTTTTT. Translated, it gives CASRLRLDSGTNEKLFF.